The 29 T cell receptor beta chains given below trace back to one sample, sequenced in a study of blood T cells in healthy people across ages. It was with a sample-barcoded 5' primer and a J-beta primer mix that a second PCR of roughly 7 to 12 cycles was run. TCRdb re-called the 5' RACE reads through MiXCR, storing one row per CDR3 protein. The table shows about 1.5 million distinct CDR3 sequences, with about 45% occurring only once. The specimen sequenced was blood. These receptor sequences come from a woman aged 18-35 years in good health.

This clonotype came up once. One junction end disagrees with the germline gene, perhaps due to a read error. The chain combines TRBV6-1 with TRBJ1-2; unclear D gene. Per the germline V gene, CDR1 is MNHNS and CDR2 is SASEGT. CDR3 size: 16 residues. The CDR3 coding sequence is TGTGCCAGCAGTGAATATTTGAGGGATCGCTCCTATGACTACACCTTC. Its protein product is CASSEYLRDRSYDYTF.

The chain has TRBV29-1 and TRBJ1-2, with 7 bases identical to TRBD1. This CDR3 has 16 amino acids. The ends lost 4 bases at V and 0 bases at J; junction bases unmatched: 11. Germline CDR1 SQVTM, CDR2 ANQGSEA. CDR3 protein: CSVGDGRGIANYGYTF. The CDR3 nucleotides read TGCAGCGTTGGGGACGGCAGGGGGATAGCTAACTATGGCTACACCTTC.

Many counts were recorded for this clonotype. The V call is TRBV2, the J call TRBJ1-5; D uncertain. The V gene lost 6 bases and the J gene lost 2 bases, with 5 bases spanning the gap. CDR1 is SNHLY and CDR2 is FYNNEI in the germline V gene. The CDR3 contains 12 residues. The CDR3 DNA reads as TGTGCCAGCAGCGGGCGCAATCAGCCCCAGCATTTT. It translates to CASSGRNQPQHF.

This rearrangement joins TRBV6-5 to TRBJ1-6; 11 bases match TRBD1. The CDR3 contains 16 residues. J lost 9 bases, V lost 6 bases, and 10 bases had no gene match. Germline V gene data show CDR1 as MNHEY and CDR2 as SVGAGI. The CDR3 sequence is CASSTSPGTGGSPLHF. The CDR3, as DNA: TGTGCCAGCAGCACCTCCCCCGGGACAGGGGGTTCACCCCTCCACTTT.

In this sample, this clonotype turned up a few times. The chain couples TRBV4-2 to TRBJ1-1; D call uncertain. Trimming shortened V by 4 bases and J by 2 bases, and 14 bases separated the two germline ends. CDR1 LGHNA and CDR2 YNFKEQ come from the germline V gene. CDR3 size: 15 residues. The CDR3 region is CASSRPQVVNTEAFF. The CDR3 DNA reads TGTGCCAGCAGCCGCCCGCAGGTCGTTAACACTGAAGCTTTCTTT.

The genes are TRBV7-9 and TRBJ1-2, with D hard to call. Germline loops: CDR1 SEHNR, CDR2 FQNEAQ (reference sequence). Trimming removed 5 bases from V and 7 bases from J, with 17 bases in between. The CDR3 has 14 residues. The CDR3 DNA follows: TGTGCCAGCAGCCTCTGGGAGGGTCCACGTGGCTACACCTTC. Translation gives CASSLWEGPRGYTF. Filled out from reference TRBV7-9 and TRBJ1-2, the complete variable domain reads DTGVSQNPRHKITKRGQNVTFRCDPISEHNRLYWYRQTLGQGPEFLTYFQNEAQLEKSRLLSDRFSAERPKGSFSTLEIQRTEQGDSAMYLCASSLWEGPRGYTFGSGTRLTVV.

This clonotype appeared a few times. V and J are TRBV20-1 and TRBJ2-1, with a possible D match to TRBD1 (5 bases). V was trimmed by 1 base and J by 6 bases, leaving 13 bases between them. CDR3 length: 14 amino acids. Germline V gives CDR1 DFQATT, CDR2 SNEGSKA (reference sequence). For the CDR3, the DNA is TGCAGTGCTAGAGCCGTACAGGACCCCAATGAGCAGTTCTTC. Translating it yields CSARAVQDPNEQFF.

The chain uses TRBV20-1 and TRBJ1-2, with D unresolved. The CDR3 has 13 amino acids. Germline CDR1 DFQATT, CDR2 SNEGSKA (reference sequence). Trimming left V 5 bases short and J 8 bases short, with 18 bases between. CDR3 in amino acids: CSAPKNYSRGYTF. DNA for the CDR3: TGCAGTGCTCCGAAAAATTACTCCAGAGGCTACACCTTC.

This clonotype was seen a handful of times. The rearrangement links TRBV7-3 to TRBJ1-1, with D unresolved. CDR1 SGHTA and CDR2 FQGTGA come from the germline V gene. The CDR3 has 13 residues. V shed 2 bases and J shed 3 bases, with 7 bases lying between them. CDR3 loop: CASSLDVDTEAFF. The CDR3 DNA reads as TGTGCCAGCAGCTTAGACGTTGACACTGAAGCTTTCTTT.

The V gene is TRBV29-1, the J gene TRBJ2-3; D unclear. Trimming removed 0 bases at V and 4 bases at J, with 14 bases between. The CDR3 runs 15 residues. Germline V lookup: CDR1 SQVTM, CDR2 ANQGSEA. Here the CDR3 reads CSVEDISSVPDTQYF. CDR3 nucleotides: TGCAGCGTTGAAGATATATCCAGCGTCCCAGATACGCAGTATTTT.

This clonotype was counted only a few times. This chain connects TRBV6-2 or TRBV6-3 to TRBJ1-1; D is undetermined. V was trimmed by 4 bases and J by 0 bases, leaving 9 bases between them. Germline V gene lookup returns CDR1 MNHEY and CDR2 SVGEGT. The CDR3 sequence is 14 residues long. The CDR3 is CASSSHPMNTEAFF. The CDR3 region has the DNA TGTGCCAGCAGTTCCCACCCAATGAACACTGAAGCTTTCTTT.

This clonotype occurred once. This rearrangement joins TRBV3-1 to TRBJ1-1, with D uncertain. The CDR3 has 12 residues. Germline CDR1 is LGHDT and CDR2 is YNNKEL (reference sequence). Trimming removed 2 bases at V and 7 bases at J, with 8 bases between. The CDR3 DNA sequence: TGTGCCAGCAGCCAACCGGTCGGTGAAGCTTTCTTT. It encodes CASSQPVGEAFF.

This rearrangement joins TRBV10-3 to TRBJ2-3; TRBD1 matches 9 bases. V lost 6 bases and J lost 3; bases outside the gene matches: 4. The germline CDR1 and CDR2 sequences are ENHRY and SYGVKD. CDR3 length: 14 residues. The CDR3 DNA reads as TGTGCCATCAGCCAGACAGGGGGGACAGATACGCAGTATTTT. It is translated as CAISQTGGTDTQYF.

This clonotype was seen only a few times. V is TRBV12-3 or TRBV12-4 and J is TRBJ2-7, with TRBD2 matching over 9 bases. The J segment lost 3 bases and the V segment lost 3 bases, leaving 9 bases of the junction unmatched. This CDR3 is 16 amino acids long. The CDR3 DNA sequence: TGTGCCAGCAGTTTCTCGAGCGGGAGGTATCGCTACGAGCAGTACTTC. It yields the protein CASSFSSGRYRYEQYF.

This clonotype was counted a few times. The chain combines TRBV4-1 with TRBJ2-7; D gene ambiguous. Trimming pared 1 base from V and 0 bases from J, leaving 7 bases between. There are 14 residues in the CDR3. CDR1 and CDR2 (germline): MGHRA, YSYEKL. The CDR3 sequence is CASSQVRASYEQYF. Here the CDR3 DNA reads TGCGCCAGCAGCCAAGTGCGCGCCTCCTACGAGCAGTACTTC.

The genes are TRBV6-1 and TRBJ1-6; D possibly corresponds to TRBD1 (5 bases). CDR3 length equals 14 residues. Germline CDR1 reads MNHNS; CDR2 reads SASEGT. Trimming left V 10 bases short and J 5 bases short, with 15 bases between. Here the CDR3 reads CATSGTVDNSPLHF. In DNA, the CDR3 is TGTGCCACCTCCGGGACGGTGGATAATTCACCCCTCCACTTT.

This clonotype came up a few times. The chain is built from TRBV7-9 and TRBJ2-7, with TRBD2 as a possible D gene (5 bases). The germline V gene has CDR1 SEHNR and CDR2 FQNEAQ (reference sequence). The CDR3 length is 15 residues. Trimming took off 0 bases at V and 2 bases at J, with 11 bases between the two ends. Written as DNA, the CDR3 is TGTGCCAGCAGCTTAGCAAAGGCAGCGGCCTACGAGCAGTACTTC. Its protein product is CASSLAKAAAYEQYF.

This sequence joins TRBV7-9 and TRBJ1-1; maybe TRBD1 (5 bases). The CDR3 covers 15 residues. Germline lookup yields CDR1 SEHNR and CDR2 FQNEAQ (reference sequence). The V and J ends lost 6 bases and 0 bases respectively, with 14 bases between them. The CDR3 reads CASSPQTDLNTEAFF. The CDR3, as DNA: TGTGCCAGCAGTCCTCAGACAGACCTGAACACTGAAGCTTTCTTT.

This clonotype was recorded once. The chain couples TRBV7-2 to TRBJ1-6, with 8 bases lining up with TRBD1. In germline, CDR1 is SGHTA, CDR2 FQGNSA. Germline trimming cut 5 bases from V and 6 bases from J; bases unmatched to any gene: 6. This CDR3 comprises 15 residues. The chain's CDR3 is CASSRQGRLNSPLHF. CDR3 DNA sequence: TGTGCCAGCAGCCGACAGGGGAGACTTAATTCACCCCTCCACTTT.

J is TRBJ2-5 and V is TRBV29-1; TRBD1 matches 11 bases. The J call may be in error: the DNA end matches TRBJ2-7 better. CDR3 size: 14 residues. Looked up from germline, CDR1 is SQVTM and CDR2 is ANQGSEA. CDR3 DNA: TGCAGCGTTGAGTCCGGGACAGGGGGTGACGAGCAGTACTTC. Translating it yields CSVESGTGGDEQYF.

The chain is built from TRBV12-3 or TRBV12-4 and TRBJ1-6; no reliable D call. V lost 3 bases and J 10 bases, leaving 7 bases between the germline ends. The CDR3 totals 12 residues. The CDR3 nucleotides are TGTGCCAGCAGTTTGGAGGTATCACCCCTCCACTTT. Its protein is CASSLEVSPLHF.

This clonotype was recorded once. The chain employs TRBV6-1 and TRBJ2-7; D is ambiguous. Germline V gene lookup returns CDR1 MNHNS and CDR2 SASEGT. Trimming removed 1 base from V and 2 bases from J, with 9 bases in between. The CDR3 extends over 14 amino acids. The chain's CDR3 is CASSEVGFAYEQYF. CDR3 DNA: TGTGCCAGCAGTGAAGTAGGTTTCGCCTACGAGCAGTACTTC.

A remark on this clonotype: The CDR3 does not end in the conserved phenylalanine or tryptophan, so this is likely a read error. It is unclear where the CDR3 begins or ends on the DNA, so no DNA is shown, and the CDR3 is as TCRdb lists it. The chain has TRBV4-3 and TRBJ2-3; the D segment call TRBD1 is taken from the table without a DNA check. The CDR3 length is 16 residues, termini included. Germline loops: CDR1 LGHNA, CDR2 YSLEER. CDR3 amino acids: CASSPEGRGSTDTQSV.

This clonotype was counted between two and nine times. This sequence joins TRBV4-1 and TRBJ2-3; a possible D gene is TRBD1 (5 bases). CDR3 length: 17 residues. V was trimmed by 0 bases and J by 0 bases, leaving 13 bases between them. Germline values: CDR1 MGHRA, CDR2 YSYEKL. CDR3 in amino acids: CASSQDRGFSSTDTQYF. The CDR3 region has the DNA TGCGCCAGCAGCCAAGATAGGGGTTTTTCTAGCACAGATACGCAGTATTTT.

The chain is built from TRBV6-5 and TRBJ1-2, with 7 positions matching TRBD1. Looked up from germline, CDR1 is MNHEY and CDR2 is SVGAGI. The ends lost 0 bases at V and 6 bases at J; junction bases unmatched: 7. The CDR3 is 15 residues long. The CDR3 DNA sequence: TGTGCCAGCAGTTACTCGAACAGGGGTGAGGATGGCTACACCTTC. This translates into CASSYSNRGEDGYTF.

The chain couples TRBV20-1 to TRBJ1-4; D possibly corresponds to TRBD1 (6 bases). CDR3 length: 13 residues. V was shortened by 5 bases and J by 3 bases, with 10 bases between the two germline ends. Germline CDR1 reads DFQATT; CDR2 reads SNEGSKA (reference sequence). CDR3 sequence reads: CSALTGPNEKLFF. CDR3 DNA sequence: TGCAGTGCTCTGACAGGCCCTAATGAAAAACTGTTTTTT.

The chain has TRBV5-6 and TRBJ2-5, with a weak D call TRBD2 (6 bases). The DNA end is a closer match to TRBJ2-7, so the J assignment may be wrong. Germline lookup yields CDR1 SGHDT and CDR2 YYEEEE. This CDR3 has 17 residues. As DNA, the CDR3 is TGTGCCAGCAGCTTCCTCGACAGAATAGAGGAGGGTTACGAGCAGTACTTC. It translates to CASSFLDRIEEGYEQYF.

The rearrangement uses TRBV29-1 and TRBJ2-1; 13 nucleotides agree with TRBD2. The CDR3 contains 14 residues. V dropped 7 bases and J dropped 8; count of bases not matched to a gene: 8. Looked up from germline, CDR1 is SQVTM and CDR2 is ANQGSEA. DNA of the CDR3: TGCAGCGATCGGACTAGCGGGAGTGGGTATGAGCAGTTCTTC. Encoded protein: CSDRTSGSGYEQFF.

This clonotype was picked up many times. V is TRBV20-1 and J is TRBJ1-5; D not resolved. The CDR3 loop spans 13 amino acids. V dropped 4 bases and J dropped 0 bases, with 7 bases sitting between them. Germline values: CDR1 DFQATT, CDR2 SNEGSKA (reference sequence). CDR3 in amino acids: CSAKGDSNQPQHF. For the CDR3, the DNA is TGCAGTGCTAAGGGTGATAGCAATCAGCCCCAGCATTTT.